The 25 T cell receptor beta chains below were found in one sample sequenced in a study of cytomegalovirus exposure and HLA in healthy donors. The PCR used 60 Vbeta and 13 Jbeta primers. TCRdb keeps only in-frame clones here, not all; method: immunoSEQ multiplex PCR. The table records about 170,000 clones, around 80% of them present only once. Input material: PBMCs. The receptors shown here come from a female donor in good health and CMV-seronegative.

J is TRBJ2-4 and V is TRBV7-2; 11 nucleotides match TRBD2. The CDR3 sequence is 17 residues long. Per the germline V gene, CDR1 is SGHTA and CDR2 is FQGNSA. Trimming took 4 bases from V and 9 from J; bases not matched to a gene: 14. CDR3 nucleotide sequence: TGTGCCAGCAGCTCGCAACTAGCGGGGGTCCCAGGAGGCATTCAGTACTTC. This gives the protein CASSSQLAGVPGGIQYF.

As for this clone: Mismatch with germline at one junction end may stem from a read error. The chain links TRBV7-9 to TRBJ1-2; maybe TRBD1 (5 bases). The V gene's germline CDR1 is SEHNR and CDR2 FQNEAQ (reference sequence). This CDR3 has 14 residues. The CDR3 coding sequence is TGTGCCAGCAGCTTAGATGGAGGGACCCGTGTGAGTTCCTTC. This sequence encodes CASSLDGGTRVSSF.

The chain uses TRBV10-3 and TRBJ2-2; 12 bases are shared with TRBD2. V was pared by 9 bases and J by 7 bases, with 12 bases of the junction left unmatched. CDR1 ENHRY and CDR2 SYGVKD come from the germline V gene. The CDR3 covers 16 residues. CDR3 nucleotide sequence: TGTGCCATTTTTAACTCGACTAGCGGGAGCGTCGGGGAGCTGTTTTTT. It translates to CAIFNSTSGSVGELFF.

The genes are TRBV2 and TRBJ1-1; 7 nucleotides agree with TRBD1. Germline V gene sequence: CDR1 SNHLY, CDR2 FYNNEI. This CDR3 has 15 amino acids. V trimming: 6 bases; J trimming: 1 base; junction bases outside the gene matches: 8. The CDR3 loop reads CASRAATGRNTEAFF. For the CDR3, the DNA is TGTGCCAGCAGAGCAGCGACAGGGAGGAACACTGAAGCTTTCTTT. The complete variable domain, with remaining parts taken from reference TRBV2 and TRBJ1-1, reads EPEVTQTPSHQVTQMGQEVILRCVPISNHLYFYWYRQILGQKVEFLVSFYNNEISEKSEIFDDQFSVERPDGSNFTLKIRSTKLEDSAMYFCASRAATGRNTEAFFGQGTRLTVV.

The chain carries TRBV9 and TRBJ2-7; 11 bases line up with TRBD2. After removal of 0 bases from V and 5 bases from J, the junction contained 4 bases not matched to a gene. The V gene's germline CDR1 is SGDLS and CDR2 YYNGEE. This CDR3 spans 15 amino acids. CDR3 residues: CASSVGTSGSHEQYF. In DNA, the CDR3 is TGTGCCAGCAGCGTAGGTACTAGCGGGAGCCACGAGCAGTACTTC. Full variable domain (rest looked up from reference TRBV9 and TRBJ2-7): DSGVTQTPKHLITATGQRVTLRCSPRSGDLSVYWYQQSLDQGLQFLIQYYNGEERAKGNILERFSAQQFPDLHSELNLSSLELGDSALYFCASSVGTSGSHEQYFGPGTRLTVT.

The chain employs TRBV29-1 and TRBJ1-6; 8 positions match TRBD1. The CDR3 contains 14 residues. The germline V gene encodes CDR1 SQVTM and CDR2 ANQGSEA. Germline trimming cut 6 bases from V and 6 bases from J; bases unmatched to any gene: 7. The CDR3 DNA reads as TGCAGCGTCCTTCTCGACAGGGGTAATTCACCCCTCCACTTT. Its protein product is CSVLLDRGNSPLHF.

The rearrangement joins TRBV10-3 to TRBJ1-1; D gene uncertain. V lost 6 bases, J lost 2 bases, and 7 bases lay in between. Germline CDR1 ENHRY, CDR2 SYGVKD. The CDR3 runs 12 residues. The CDR3 region is CAISIKNTEAFF. In DNA form, the CDR3 reads TGTGCCATCAGCATCAAAAACACTGAAGCTTTCTTT.

This sequence joins TRBV9 and TRBJ1-1; possibly TRBD1 for D (5 bases). Trimming took off 0 bases at V and 1 base at J, with 13 bases between the two ends. The CDR3 runs 16 residues. Per germline, CDR1 SGDLS and CDR2 YYNGEE. The CDR3 DNA reads TGTGCCAGCAGCGTAGGGCAGGGATTAGGGAACACTGAAGCTTTCTTT. Its translation: CASSVGQGLGNTEAFF.

Notes on this clone: In the same sample, other DNA sequences code for this CDR3. CDR3 protein: CASTFRTGLRNEQYF. The CDR3 nucleotides are TGTGCCAGCACTTTCCGAACAGGGTTACGTAACGAGCAGTACTTC. The chain is built from TRBV28 and TRBJ2-7; possible D gene TRBD1, 6 bases. The CDR3 is made up of 15 amino acids. V was trimmed by 7 bases and J by 5 bases, leaving 21 bases between them. Germline CDR1 is MDHEN and CDR2 is SYDVKM.

This chain links TRBV28 with TRBJ2-2; D remains ambiguous. The V end was cut by 1 base, the J end by 6 bases, with 3 bases between. This CDR3 region has 12 residues. From germline, CDR1 is MDHEN and CDR2 SYDVKM. The CDR3 DNA reads as TGTGCCAGCAGTTTATCATCCGGGGAGCTGTTTTTT. It specifies CASSLSSGELFF.

The genes are TRBV9 and TRBJ1-1, with D perhaps matching TRBD1 (5 bases). CDR3 length: 17 residues. Germline-derived CDR1 and CDR2 are SGDLS and YYNGEE. The V gene lost 2 bases and the J gene lost 6 bases, with 23 bases spanning the gap. The chain's CDR3 is CASSVEDQGAGFAEAFF. In nucleotides, the CDR3 is TGTGCCAGCAGCGTGGAGGACCAAGGGGCGGGGTTCGCTGAAGCTTTCTTT.

The rearrangement links TRBV27 to TRBJ1-2; D ambiguous. The germline V gene encodes CDR1 MNHEY and CDR2 SMNVEV (reference sequence). The V and J ends lost 5 bases and 2 bases respectively, with 30 bases between them. This CDR3 comprises 20 residues. The CDR3 DNA sequence: TGTGCCAGCAGTCGAGACCCCCTAAGGCTCGGGGAATCGCTCAACTATGGCTACACCTTC. Amino acid sequence: CASSRDPLRLGESLNYGYTF.

The V call is TRBV2, the J call TRBJ1-4; no clear D gene. CDR1 and CDR2 (germline): SNHLY, FYNNEI. V lost 6 bases to trimming and J lost 7 bases, with 12 bases between them. The CDR3 covers 13 residues. CDR3 residues: CASSFGPSEKLFF. CDR3 DNA: TGTGCCAGCAGCTTCGGTCCGTCTGAAAAACTGTTTTTT.

V and J are TRBV6-1 and TRBJ2-7, with unresolved D. Trimming cost V 3 bases and J 0 bases, with 12 bases left between them. The germline CDR1 and CDR2 sequences are MNHNS and SASEGT. The length of the CDR3 is 15 residues. CDR3 sequence reads: CASSDLPDTSYEQYF. DNA for the CDR3: TGTGCCAGCAGTGATTTACCCGACACCTCCTACGAGCAGTACTTC.

The genes are TRBV7-2 and TRBJ1-1, with 7 bases identical to TRBD1. The CDR3 is made up of 15 amino acids. The J segment lost 5 bases and the V segment lost 5 bases, leaving 11 bases of the junction unmatched. CDR1 SGHTA and CDR2 FQGNSA come from the germline V gene. DNA of the CDR3: TGTGCCAGCAGCCCGCAAGGACAGGTAGCTACTGAAGCTTTCTTT. This sequence encodes CASSPQGQVATEAFF. Combining the CDR3 with reference TRBV7-2 and TRBJ1-1 gives the whole variable domain GAGVSQSPSNKVTEKGKDVELRCDPISGHTALYWYRQSLGQGLEFLIYFQGNSAPDKSGLPSDRFSAERTGGSVSTLTIQRTQQEDSAVYLCASSPQGQVATEAFFGQGTRLTVV.

V and J are TRBV6-1 and TRBJ1-1; a weak D match, TRBD1 (6 bases). Germline-derived CDR1 and CDR2 are MNHNS and SASEGT. V lost 3 bases to trimming and J lost 11 bases, with 10 bases between them. The CDR3 has 11 residues. CDR3 DNA: TGTGCCAGCAGTGAGACAGGTGTGGCTTTCTTT. Protein: CASSETGVAFF.

This clone was detected only once. DNA for the CDR3: TGTGGGGCAGGGGGCACTGAAGCTTTCTTT. Amino acids: CGAGGTEAFF. The chain is built from TRBV6-6 and TRBJ1-1; 7 nucleotides align to TRBD1. The CDR3 has 10 amino acids. Germline V gene lookup returns CDR1 MNHNY and CDR2 SVGAGI (reference sequence).

The J gene is TRBJ2-7, the V gene TRBV27, with 10 bases identical to TRBD2. This CDR3 has 14 residues. From germline, CDR1 is MNHEY and CDR2 SMNVEV (reference sequence). The junction had 8 bases not matched to a gene; V was cut back by 8 bases and J by 4 bases. The CDR3 DNA reads TGTGCCAGCGGGAGGACTAGCGGATATTACGAGCAGTACTTC. It codes for CASGRTSGYYEQYF.

This clone has only one observation. CDR3 DNA: TGTGCCAGCAGCTTAGGGGGGATCGGGGAGACCCAGTACTTC. This codes for CASSLGGIGETQYF. This chain connects TRBV7-3 to TRBJ2-5; D is perhaps TRBD2 (6 bases). This CDR3 has 14 residues. V was trimmed by 2 bases and J by 5 bases, leaving 12 bases between them. CDR1 is SGHTA, CDR2 FQGTGA, per germline. Variable domain in full (rest from reference TRBV7-3 and TRBJ2-5): GAGVSQTPSNKVTEKGKYVELRCDPISGHTALYWYRQSLGQGPEFLIYFQGTGAADDSGLPNDRFFAVRPEGSVSTLKIQRTERGDSAVYLCASSLGGIGETQYFGPGTRLLVL.

A few counts support this clone. The CDR3: CASSSTRDKEWYSPLHF. The CDR3 region has the DNA TGTGCCAGCAGCTCCACCCGGGACAAGGAGTGGTATTCACCCCTCCACTTT. V usage is TRBV5-6 and J usage is TRBJ1-6, with a tentative D call TRBD1 (6 bases). This CDR3 is 17 amino acids long. Looked up from germline, CDR1 is SGHDT and CDR2 is YYEEEE. Trimming shortened V by 3 bases and J by 8 bases, and 21 bases separated the two germline ends.

This sequence joins TRBV18 and TRBJ1-4; 10 bases align to TRBD1. This CDR3 is built from 16 residues. The germline gives CDR1 KGHSH, CDR2 LQKENI. The J segment lost 8 bases and the V segment lost 3 bases, leaving 9 bases of the junction unmatched. The CDR3, as DNA: TGTGCCAGCTCACCGGCGAAAGGGACAGGGGCGGAAAAACTGTTTTTT. This translates into CASSPAKGTGAEKLFF.

The rearrangement links TRBV5-1 to TRBJ1-4; 7 bases are a match to TRBD1. Germline V gene lookup returns CDR1 SGHRS and CDR2 YFSETQ. CDR3 size: 15 residues. V lost 0 bases and J lost 4; bases outside the gene matches: 3. CDR3 DNA sequence: TGCGCCAGCAGCTTGGCGGACAGGCGTAATGAAAAACTGTTTTTT. Translation gives CASSLADRRNEKLFF.

In DNA form, the CDR3 reads TGTGCCAGCAGTTTCCCGGGAAGGACTGAAGCTTTCTTT. Translating gives CASSFPGRTEAFF. The genes are TRBV28 and TRBJ1-1; unclear D gene. The V end lost 3 bases, the J end lost 5 bases, and 10 bases lay between the germline ends. The CDR3 is made up of 13 amino acids. CDR1 and CDR2 (germline): MDHEN, SYDVKM.

The rearrangement joins TRBV7-9 to TRBJ2-3, with TRBD2 matching 10 bases. The germline V gene encodes CDR1 SEHNR and CDR2 FQNEAQ (reference sequence). The V segment lost 6 bases and the J segment 3 bases; nucleotides outside the gene matches: 6. The length of the CDR3 is 15 residues. The CDR3 DNA is TGTGCCAGCAGTCAAGCGGGGGGGCGGACAGATACGCAGTATTTT. This gives the protein CASSQAGGRTDTQYF.

This rearrangement joins TRBV19 to TRBJ1-1; no firm D call. The germline CDR1 and CDR2 sequences are LNHDA and SQIVND (reference sequence). V was shortened by 3 bases and J by 11 bases, with 13 bases between the two germline ends. This CDR3 is built from 12 residues. DNA for the CDR3: TGTGCCAGTAGTATGGGAGGCGGGGTGGCTTTCTTT. It is translated as CASSMGGGVAFF.